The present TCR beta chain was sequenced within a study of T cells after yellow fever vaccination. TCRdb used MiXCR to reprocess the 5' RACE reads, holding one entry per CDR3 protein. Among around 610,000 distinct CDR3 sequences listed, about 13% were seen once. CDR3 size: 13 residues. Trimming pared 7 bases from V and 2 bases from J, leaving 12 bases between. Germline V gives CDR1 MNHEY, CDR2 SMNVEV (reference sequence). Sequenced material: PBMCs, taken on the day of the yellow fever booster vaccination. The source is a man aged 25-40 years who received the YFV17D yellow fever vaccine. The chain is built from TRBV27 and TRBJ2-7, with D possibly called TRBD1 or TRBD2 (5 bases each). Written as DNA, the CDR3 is TGTGCCAGCAAAGGGACCGCAACCTACGAGCAGTACTTC. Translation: CASKGTATYEQYF.